Described below is a single T cell receptor beta chain sequence and its context. The CDR3 totals 11 residues. Germline CDR1 DFQATT, CDR2 SNEGSKA (reference sequence). V lost 3 bases to trimming and J lost 7 bases, with 7 bases between them. TCRdb keeps only in-frame clones here, not all; method: immunoSEQ multiplex PCR. The table includes about 140,000 clones, 91% detected once. The data originate from a study of control samples from healthy donors and cancer patients. The sequenced sample consisted of blood. The receptor was derived from a man aged 18 to 30 in good health. This rearrangement joins TRBV20-1 to TRBJ2-1; no firm D call. The CDR3 sequence: CSASVGNEQFF. The CDR3 bases are TGCAGTGCTAGTGTGGGGAATGAGCAGTTCTTC.